One and the same sample provided the 9 T cell receptor beta chains below, sequenced in a study of cytomegalovirus exposure and HLA in healthy donors. Assay: immunoSEQ multiplex PCR; the TCRdb copy retains only in-frame clones and omits some. The top ten clones hold 4% of a sample with roughly 100,000 clones, around 87% of them seen once. Sequenced: PBMCs. Every receptor here comes from a woman aged 18-29 years in good health and CMV-seropositive.

The chain recombines TRBV6-5 with TRBJ1-2; tentative D call: TRBD1 (5 bases). Germline V gives CDR1 MNHEY, CDR2 SVGAGI. The V and J ends lost 6 bases and 8 bases respectively, with 10 bases between them. CDR3 length equals 11 residues. The CDR3 spells CASSQGRGYTF. CDR3 in DNA: TGTGCCAGCAGCCAGGGTAGGGGCTACACCTTC.

The chain combines TRBV7-3 with TRBJ2-7; perhaps TRBD2 as D (7 bases). V was cut by 2 bases and J by 3 bases, with 17 bases left in between. Germline V gene data show CDR1 as SGHTA and CDR2 as FQGTGA. The CDR3 is 16 residues long. CDR3 sequence: CASSLLGGDFDYEQYF. DNA of the CDR3: TGTGCCAGCAGCTTATTAGGGGGGGACTTCGACTACGAGCAGTACTTC.

Comments on this clone: The same CDR3 can be traced to other DNA sequences in this sample. The V gene is TRBV4-1, the J gene TRBJ1-5; TRBD1 agrees at 8 bases. V dropped 0 bases and J dropped 2; count of bases not matched to a gene: 3. From germline, CDR1 is MGHRA and CDR2 YSYEKL. The CDR3 runs to 16 residues. The DNA of the CDR3 is TGCGCCAGCAGCCAAGATCAGGGGGCAGGCAATCAGCCCCAGCATTTT. It specifies CASSQDQGAGNQPQHF.

This clone was picked up a small number of times. The chain has TRBV7-2 and TRBJ2-3, with 8 bases fitting TRBD2. Germline-derived CDR1 and CDR2 are SGHTA and FQGNSA. V was pared by 3 bases and J by 11 bases, with 7 bases of the junction left unmatched. There are 13 residues in the CDR3. The CDR3 reads CASSFPGRGEQYF. In DNA form, the CDR3 reads TGTGCCAGCAGCTTCCCCGGGAGGGGGGAGCAGTATTTT.

This clone was recorded only once. This sequence joins TRBV18 and TRBJ2-5; the D is unclear. Trimming pared 6 bases from V and 0 bases from J, leaving 8 bases between. CDR3 length equals 13 residues. Germline V gives CDR1 KGHSH, CDR2 LQKENI. CDR3 DNA sequence: TGTGCCAGCTCCGAGGTGTACCAAGAGACCCAGTACTTC. Protein sequence: CASSEVYQETQYF.

This clone appeared once. V is TRBV2 and J is TRBJ1-6; perhaps TRBD1 as D (6 bases). Germline assignment: CDR1 SNHLY and CDR2 FYNNEI. Trimming shortened V by 0 bases and J by 9 bases, and 15 bases separated the two germline ends. The CDR3 extends over 16 amino acids. CDR3 protein: CASSEAPYRAVSPLHF. The CDR3 nucleotides are TGTGCCAGCAGTGAAGCCCCCTACAGGGCTGTTTCACCCCTCCACTTT.

The chain links TRBV1 to TRBJ1-3. TRBV1 is noted as a pseudogene. CDR3 size: 13 residues. CDR3 coding DNA: TGCACCAGCAGCCGAGACCCGGGTCGTGCCATATATTTT. Its protein is CTSSRDPGRAIYF.

This clone was seen once. V is TRBV29-1 and J is TRBJ2-7; D may be TRBD1 (6 bases). Germline-derived CDR1 and CDR2 are SQVTM and ANQGSEA. The CDR3 consists of 14 residues. V lost 7 bases and J lost 5, with 21 bases in between. The CDR3 sequence is CSAHREGIRDEQYF. The CDR3 coding sequence is TGCAGCGCCCACAGGGAAGGGATTAGAGACGAGCAGTACTTC.

This clone appeared a single time. The chain joins TRBV6-4 to TRBJ2-2; 11 bases agree with TRBD2. After removal of 4 bases from V and 4 bases from J, the junction contained 2 bases not matched to a gene. This CDR3 is built from 15 residues. Germline assignment: CDR1 MRHNA and CDR2 SNTAGT. The CDR3 DNA reads as TGTGCCAGCAGTGCACTAGCGGGAGCCACCGGGGAGCTGTTTTTT. The encoded protein is CASSALAGATGELFF.